This T cell receptor beta chain was captured by sequencing in a study of blood T cell repertoires in COVID-19. Across the whole study: COVID-19 samples from acute and convalescent phases originated in the United States, Italy and Spain. T cells, B-cell-depleted T cells, or PBMCs provided the cDNA or gDNA that served as material.

Authors' data handling: By means of reference gene primer amplification, nucleated cell counts were estimated. Using immunoSEQ multiplex PCR, the repertoire was profiled, and TCRdb retains in-frame clones only, with some absent. V and J calls and clone size follow that table, whereas D and trimming were derived from the DNA. The sample consists of 60,000 to 95,000 clones, about 93% of them appearing once. J was trimmed by 1 base and V by 6 bases; bases with no gene match: 6. Germline CDR1 reads MNHEY; CDR2 reads SVGAGI. This CDR3 spans 15 amino acids. Sequenced material: peripheral blood. The chain recombines TRBV6-5 with TRBJ2-3, with 8 positions matching TRBD2. This clonotype was sampled from a human donor in a cohort sampled during active COVID-19. The DNA for the CDR3 is TGTGCCAGCAGGGTCACTAGCGGACGCACAGATACGCAGTATTTT. Protein sequence: CASRVTSGRTDTQYF.